Below are 19 T cell receptor beta chains sequenced from a single sample in a study of T cell changes during pregnancy in multiple sclerosis. TCRdb keeps only in-frame clones here, not all; method: immunoSEQ multiplex PCR. The sample lists approximately 36,000 clones; roughly 91% were seen once. The sample consisted of CD8+ T cells from peripheral blood mononuclear cells, taken in the third trimester of pregnancy. These TCRs come from a female donor with multiple sclerosis, enrolled in a pregnancy study.

The chain employs TRBV5-1 and TRBJ2-1, with 8 bases lining up with TRBD2. Germline CDR1 and CDR2: SGHRS and YFSETQ. The CDR3 loop spans 17 amino acids. Losses at the gene ends were 0 bases for V and 4 bases for J; bases not matched to a gene: 9. The CDR3 spells CASSLVPSGGGYNEQFF. The DNA for the CDR3 is TGCGCCAGCAGCTTGGTCCCATCCGGGGGGGGGTACAATGAGCAGTTCTTC.

The rearrangement joins TRBV6-1 to TRBJ1-1; tentative D call: TRBD1 (6 bases). V shed 6 bases and J shed 0 bases, with 11 bases lying between them. From germline, CDR1 is MNHNS and CDR2 SASEGT. The CDR3 is 14 residues long. CDR3 nucleotides: TGTGCCAGCAGCAAAACAGGGATGAACACTGAAGCTTTCTTT. This codes for CASSKTGMNTEAFF.

The chain links TRBV30 to TRBJ2-1; maybe TRBD1 (5 bases). Trimming cost V 0 bases and J 8 bases, with 5 bases left between them. The V gene's germline CDR1 is GTSNPN and CDR2 SVGIG (reference sequence). The CDR3 consists of 11 residues. The CDR3 nucleotides are TGTGCCTGGAGTGTAGGGGATGAGCAGTTCTTC. As protein: CAWSVGDEQFF.

This clone was recorded only once. The chain employs TRBV5-4 and TRBJ1-1; 8 nucleotides match TRBD1. Trimming cost V 0 bases and J 2 bases; bases outside gene matches: 6. The length of the CDR3 is 16 residues. Germline lookup yields CDR1 SGHNT and CDR2 YYREEE (reference sequence). CDR3 loop: CASSLGQGAENTEAFF. CDR3 nucleotide sequence: TGTGCCAGCAGCTTGGGCCAGGGGGCCGAAAACACTGAAGCTTTCTTT. The entire variable domain, with the rest obtained from reference TRBV5-4 and TRBJ1-1, is as follows: ETGVTQSPTHLIKTRGQQVTLRCSSQSGHNTVSWYQQALGQGPQFIFQYYREEENGRGNFPPRFSGLQFPNYSSELNVNALELDDSALYLCASSLGQGAENTEAFFGQGTRLTVV.

About this clone: A read error may produce the germline difference seen at one junction end. This chain connects TRBV19 to TRBJ2-1, with 7 bases lining up with TRBD1. Germline CDR1 and CDR2: LNHDA and SQIVND (reference sequence). The CDR3 runs 13 residues. CDR3 DNA: TGTGCCAGTAGTACCGGGACAGCCCTTGAGAGGGTCTTC. Amino acid sequence: CASSTGTALERVF.

This rearrangement joins TRBV27 to TRBJ1-2, with D possibly TRBD1 on 5 matching bases. Trimming cost V 3 bases and J 5 bases, with 10 bases left between them. From germline, CDR1 is MNHEY and CDR2 SMNVEV (reference sequence). The CDR3 is 13 residues long. The CDR3 region has the DNA TGTGCCAGCAGTTTCCAGGGAAGTTATGGCTACACCTTC. It specifies CASSFQGSYGYTF.

The gene calls are TRBV5-8 and TRBJ2-3, with TRBD1 matching over 7 bases. Germline V gene lookup returns CDR1 SGHTS and CDR2 YDEGEE. Trimming took 4 bases from V and 2 from J; bases not matched to a gene: 4. The CDR3 sequence is 14 residues long. The CDR3 DNA reads TGTGCCAGCAGCACCGGGACAGTCACAGATACGCAGTATTTT. Amino acids: CASSTGTVTDTQYF.

The chain uses TRBV27 and TRBJ2-3; 12 nucleotides align to TRBD2. The CDR3 contains 17 residues. Trimming took 6 bases from V and 4 from J; bases not matched to a gene: 11. Per the germline V gene, CDR1 is MNHEY and CDR2 is SMNVEV (reference sequence). DNA for the CDR3: TGTGCCAGCAGAGAAACGCTAGCGGGGGGGCCGGCAGATACGCAGTATTTT. As protein: CASRETLAGGPADTQYF.

This chain uses TRBV2 with TRBJ2-1; D gene ambiguous. This CDR3 region has 16 residues. The V end lost 0 bases, the J end lost 0 bases, and 9 bases lay between the germline ends. Germline values: CDR1 SNHLY, CDR2 FYNNEI. This CDR3 is CASSEAVRSSYNEQFF. The CDR3 DNA follows: TGTGCCAGCAGTGAAGCGGTGAGGAGCTCCTACAATGAGCAGTTCTTC. The variable domain in full, completed from reference TRBV2 and TRBJ2-1, reads EPEVTQTPSHQVTQMGQEVILRCVPISNHLYFYWYRQILGQKVEFLVSFYNNEISEKSEIFDDQFSVERPDGSNFTLKIRSTKLEDSAMYFCASSEAVRSSYNEQFFGPGTRLTVL.

The chain is built from TRBV4-1 and TRBJ1-1; D may be TRBD1 (5 bases). Germline loops: CDR1 MGHRA, CDR2 YSYEKL. Trimming left V 0 bases short and J 8 bases short, with 13 bases between. This CDR3 region has 14 residues. The CDR3 DNA is TGCGCCAGCAGCCAAGATCCGGACACGGAAGAAGCTTTCTTT. As protein: CASSQDPDTEEAFF.

The chain joins TRBV25-1 to TRBJ2-7; TRBD1 agrees at 8 bases. Germline-derived CDR1 and CDR2 are MGHDK and SYGVNS. Trimming at V came to 8 bases and at J to 5 bases, leaving 8 bases not matched to a gene. The CDR3 is 13 residues long. This chain's CDR3 is CASLDREWDEQYF. DNA for the CDR3: TGTGCCAGCTTGGACAGGGAGTGGGACGAGCAGTACTTC.

The chain combines TRBV6-5 with TRBJ1-1, with 7 bases fitting TRBD1. The CDR3 extends over 14 amino acids. Trimming removed 6 bases from V and 1 base from J; junction bases left unmatched: 5. Germline CDR1 MNHEY, CDR2 SVGAGI. In DNA, the CDR3 is TGTGCCAGCAGAACGGGGACAGAGAACACTGAAGCTTTCTTT. This gives the protein CASRTGTENTEAFF.

V gene TRBV30 combines with J gene TRBJ2-1, with a tentative D call TRBD2 (5 bases). Germline V gene lookup returns CDR1 GTSNPN and CDR2 SVGIG (reference sequence). The V gene lost 4 bases and the J gene lost 2 bases, with 9 bases spanning the gap. The CDR3 runs to 13 residues. The CDR3, as DNA: TGTGCCTGGATGGGAGACACCTACAATGAGCAGTTCTTC. Protein product: CAWMGDTYNEQFF.

The gene calls are TRBV27 and TRBJ1-1; 7 bases align to TRBD1. Germline CDR1 reads MNHEY; CDR2 reads SMNVEV (reference sequence). V trimming: 3 bases; J trimming: 1 base; junction bases outside the gene matches: 5. The CDR3 contains 15 residues. The CDR3 loop is CASSFLRGRNTEAFF. The CDR3 DNA reads TGTGCCAGCAGTTTTCTCAGGGGGAGGAACACTGAAGCTTTCTTT.

J is TRBJ1-5 and V is TRBV4-2; the D is unclear. Germline-derived CDR1 and CDR2 are LGHNA and YNFKEQ. This CDR3 is 14 amino acids long. The V gene lost 4 bases and the J gene lost 5 bases, with 12 bases spanning the gap. CDR3 sequence reads: CASSPGFTYQPQHF. CDR3 DNA: TGTGCCAGCAGCCCGGGATTCACTTATCAGCCCCAGCATTTT.

This clone is a singleton in its sample. V is TRBV9 and J is TRBJ1-1; TRBD1 is a possible D gene (6 bases). The CDR3 is 13 residues long. Trimming removed 0 bases at V and 10 bases at J, with 13 bases between. Per germline, CDR1 SGDLS and CDR2 YYNGEE. The CDR3 DNA sequence: TGTGCCAGCAGCGTAGCTGGGCAGGGGACAGCTTTCTTT. It translates to CASSVAGQGTAFF.

This chain joins TRBV27 and TRBJ2-1; D possibly corresponds to TRBD2 (5 bases). The CDR3 covers 13 residues. Trimming pared 5 bases from V and 0 bases from J, leaving 5 bases between. CDR1 and CDR2 from the germline V gene are MNHEY and SMNVEV (reference sequence). The CDR3 sequence: CASSGSSYNEQFF. The DNA of the CDR3 is TGTGCCAGCAGTGGGAGCTCCTACAATGAGCAGTTCTTC.

This chain uses TRBV11-2 with TRBJ1-2, with D unresolved. This CDR3 has 14 residues. Trimming shortened V by 1 base and J by 8 bases, and 14 bases separated the two germline ends. From germline, CDR1 is SGHAT and CDR2 FQNNGV. CDR3 in amino acids: CASSLVGPDSGYTF. The CDR3 nucleotides read TGTGCCAGCAGCTTAGTAGGCCCGGACTCAGGCTACACCTTC.

This clone was picked up a small number of times. This chain joins TRBV6-1 and TRBJ2-2; 10 bases map to TRBD1. Trimming removed 5 bases from V and 3 bases from J; junction bases left unmatched: 3. Per germline, CDR1 MNHNS and CDR2 SASEGT. The CDR3 length is 15 residues. CDR3 nucleotides: TGTGCCAGCAGTCCCGGGACAGGGGACACCGGGGAGCTGTTTTTT. It encodes CASSPGTGDTGELFF.